Shown below are 15 T cell receptor beta chains from a single sample sequenced in a study of OX40 agonist ivuxolimab in advanced cancers. Clones were read by immunoSEQ multiplex PCR, and TCRdb kept only the in-frame ones, dropping some. The sample holds more than 75,000 clones; approximately 85% are singletons and the top ten take 5% to 6.5%. The specimen comprised CD4+ or CD8+ T cells sorted from blood, sampled in a trial of the OX40 agonist ivuxolimab. All receptors come from an adult with an advanced solid tumor such as melanoma, head and neck, liver or kidney cancer.

V and J are TRBV30 and TRBJ1-1; a possible D gene is TRBD1 (5 bases). The CDR3 length is 16 residues. Germline loops: CDR1 GTSNPN, CDR2 SVGIG (reference sequence). Trimming pared 0 bases from V and 3 bases from J, leaving 17 bases between. CDR3 DNA: TGTGCCTGGAGTGTAGGTCTCTTGACAGAGGACACTGAAGCTTTCTTT. Translation gives CAWSVGLLTEDTEAFF.

This chain connects TRBV15 to TRBJ2-1, with 7 nucleotides matching TRBD1. The ends lost 0 bases at V and 7 bases at J; junction bases unmatched: 3. This CDR3 comprises 14 residues. Germline CDR1 LNHNV, CDR2 YYDKDF (reference sequence). CDR3 amino acids: CATSREGGRNEQFF. The CDR3 DNA reads as TGTGCCACCAGCAGAGAAGGGGGCCGGAATGAGCAGTTCTTC.

The chain combines TRBV12-5 with TRBJ2-7; 7 positions agree with TRBD1. The CDR3 has 15 amino acids. The V gene end was trimmed by 1 base and the J gene end by 2 bases; junction bases not matched to a gene: 5. The germline gives CDR1 LGHNT, CDR2 FRNRAP. The CDR3 is CASGLGDRVPYEQYF. The CDR3 nucleotides are TGTGCTAGTGGTTTGGGAGACAGGGTTCCCTACGAGCAGTACTTC.

The J gene is TRBJ2-3, the V gene TRBV11-2; D gene unclear. Trimming took 4 bases from V and 5 from J, leaving 13 bases between them. Germline assignment: CDR1 SGHAT and CDR2 FQNNGV. The CDR3 is made up of 14 amino acids. The DNA for the CDR3 is TGTGCCAGCAGCTCCCCATTAGCTGGAGATACGCAGTATTTT. This encodes CASSSPLAGDTQYF.

The V and J genes are TRBV5-1 and TRBJ2-1; D is perhaps TRBD1 (7 bases). Germline values: CDR1 SGHRS, CDR2 YFSETQ. This CDR3 is built from 14 residues. V was shortened by 1 base and J by 7 bases, with 12 bases between the two germline ends. The CDR3 here is CASSLSGGPNEQFF. DNA of the CDR3: TGCGCCAGCAGCTTGTCAGGGGGGCCGAATGAGCAGTTCTTC.

V usage is TRBV15 and J usage is TRBJ1-1; D not resolved. V was pared by 3 bases and J by 5 bases, with 13 bases between. The CDR3 is 14 residues long. Germline assignment: CDR1 LNHNV and CDR2 YYDKDF (reference sequence). The CDR3 is CATSRGRFRTEAFF. The DNA of the CDR3 is TGTGCCACCAGCAGGGGTCGGTTTAGAACTGAAGCTTTCTTT. The complete variable domain, with remaining parts taken from reference TRBV15 and TRBJ1-1, reads DAMVIQNPRYQVTQFGKPVTLSCSQTLNHNVMYWYQQKSSQAPKLLFHYYDKDFNNEADTPDNFQSRRPNTSFCFLDIRSPGLGDTAMYLCATSRGRFRTEAFFGQGTRLTVV.

The chain recombines TRBV4-2 with TRBJ1-1; 7 bases line up with TRBD1. The ends lost 0 bases at V and 5 bases at J; junction bases unmatched: 9. This CDR3 has 16 residues. CDR1 and CDR2 from the germline V gene are LGHNA and YNFKEQ. The CDR3 here is CASSQDRAGGWTEAFF. CDR3 nucleotide sequence: TGTGCCAGCAGCCAAGATCGGGCAGGGGGATGGACTGAAGCTTTCTTT.

The gene calls are TRBV5-1 and TRBJ2-3; TRBD2 agrees at 10 bases. From germline, CDR1 is SGHRS and CDR2 YFSETQ. This CDR3 is 16 amino acids long. The trim removed 4 bases at V and 1 base at J, leaving 6 bases unmatched. CDR3 sequence reads: CASSRGGLAGTDTQYF. DNA for the CDR3: TGCGCCAGCAGCAGGGGCGGACTAGCGGGCACAGATACGCAGTATTTT.

The gene calls are TRBV2 and TRBJ2-7, with 7 nucleotides matching TRBD2. The CDR3 is 14 amino acids. CDR1 and CDR2 (germline): SNHLY, FYNNEI. V was pared by 3 bases and J by 2 bases, with 4 bases of the junction left unmatched. CDR3 region: CASSEALAAYEQYF. The CDR3 coding sequence is TGTGCCAGCAGTGAGGCGCTAGCGGCCTACGAGCAGTACTTC.

J is TRBJ2-3 and V is TRBV29-1, with 10 bases that match TRBD2. This CDR3 spans 15 amino acids. Germline V gene sequence: CDR1 SQVTM, CDR2 ANQGSEA. V lost 0 bases and J lost 5; bases outside the gene matches: 5. The CDR3 DNA follows: TGCAGCGTTGAAGATACGGGGACTAGCGAAGATACGCAGTATTTT. Its translation is CSVEDTGTSEDTQYF.

The J gene is TRBJ1-2, the V gene TRBV19; D ambiguous. Trimming removed 8 bases from V and 1 base from J, with 17 bases in between. The CDR3 is 15 residues long. Germline V lookup: CDR1 LNHDA, CDR2 SQIVND (reference sequence). The CDR3 DNA follows: TGTGCCAGTGGGGAAAGGCAGACGATTAACTATGGCTACACCTTC. This sequence encodes CASGERQTINYGYTF.

The V gene is TRBV6-5, the J gene TRBJ1-2; 7 bases agree with TRBD1. CDR3 length: 14 amino acids. Germline V gives CDR1 MNHEY, CDR2 SVGAGI. Trimming removed 5 bases from V and 5 bases from J; junction bases left unmatched: 8. CDR3 protein: CASSPGQRGYGYTF. In DNA, the CDR3 is TGTGCCAGCAGTCCGGGACAGCGAGGGTATGGCTACACCTTC.

The J gene is TRBJ1-3, the V gene TRBV18; unclear D gene. There are 16 residues in the CDR3. V was shortened by 3 bases and J by 0 bases, with 12 bases between the two germline ends. Germline CDR1 and CDR2: KGHSH and LQKENI. The CDR3 is CASSPSYGSSGNTIYF. For the CDR3, the DNA is TGTGCCAGCTCACCGTCATACGGGAGCTCTGGAAACACCATATATTTT.

The J gene is TRBJ2-4, the V gene TRBV7-8, with unresolved D. This CDR3 spans 17 amino acids. The V end lost 1 base, the J end lost 2 bases, and 15 bases lay between the germline ends. Germline CDR1 SGHVS, CDR2 FQNEAQ. The CDR3: CASSLVKGWGTKNIQYF. DNA for the CDR3: TGTGCCAGCAGCTTAGTGAAAGGATGGGGAACCAAAAACATTCAGTACTTC.

The V and J genes are TRBV19 and TRBJ1-1; TRBD1 is a possible D gene (5 bases). The germline V gene has CDR1 LNHDA and CDR2 SQIVND (reference sequence). Trimming pared 9 bases from V and 6 bases from J, leaving 20 bases between. This CDR3 has 14 amino acids. The CDR3 DNA reads as TGTGCCAGCACTCTGACAGCCATGACGCCTGAAGCTTTCTTT. This encodes CASTLTAMTPEAFF. The full variable domain, with the rest looked up from reference TRBV19 and TRBJ1-1, is DGGITQSPKYLFRKEGQNVTLSCEQNLNHDAMYWYRQDPGQGLRLIYYSQIVNDFQKGDIAEGYSVSREKKESFPLTVTSAQKNPTAFYLCASTLTAMTPEAFFGQGTRLTVV.